The clone carrying this TCR beta chain was recorded many times. The sample belongs to a study of regulatory T cells in long-lasting Graves disease. Relying on iRepertoire HTBI primers and Arm-PCR of CDR3 regions, the team built TCR beta libraries. TCRdb independently ran MiXCR on the multiplex PCR reads; one entry per CDR3 protein. The repertoire has approximately 350,000 distinct CDR3 sequences, around 15% of them found once; the top ten carry 25% to 30%. In germline, CDR1 is SGHTA, CDR2 FQGNSA. This CDR3 spans 14 amino acids. V was trimmed by 7 bases and J by 6 bases, leaving 19 bases between them. Time point noted: newly diagnosed GD, antithyroid drugs for less than 3 months. TCR sequences were obtained from RNA taken from PBMCs. EDTA tubes received approximately 9 milliliters of collected peripheral blood. The data also belong to a second study, concerning T cells in Graves' hyperthyroidism and ophthalmopathy. That source adds: When the TCR CDR3 underwent first-round RT-PCR, the HTBI primer set was used.

The source is a man between 35 and 55 years old with Graves disease. The sequences come from peripheral blood mononuclear cells (PBMCs), collected at new diagnosis, from a patient treated with antithyroid drugs. The chain recombines TRBV7-2 with TRBJ2-7, with D possibly being TRBD2 (5 bases). The CDR3 protein is CASTRAASVSEQYF. The CDR3 nucleotides read TGTGCCAGCACACGAGCGGCTTCTGTGAGCGAGCAGTACTTC.